Following are 21 T cell receptor beta chains from one sample sequenced in a study of OX40 agonist ivuxolimab in advanced cancers. Repertoires were generated with immunoSEQ multiplex PCR, while TCRdb's copy carries only in-frame clones and drops some. Of approximately 77,000 clones listed, less than 95% are singletons. The sequencing here drew on CD4+ or CD8+ T cells sorted from blood, taken in a trial of the OX40 agonist ivuxolimab. The origin of the receptors is an adult with an advanced solid tumor such as melanoma, head and neck, liver or kidney cancer.

The V gene is TRBV5-4, the J gene TRBJ1-1; D remains ambiguous. V shed 4 bases and J shed 5 bases, with 15 bases lying between them. The CDR3 contains 14 residues. Germline V CDR1 and CDR2: SGHNT, YYREEE (reference sequence). CDR3 amino acids: CASSLGIEGTEAFF. The DNA of the CDR3 is TGTGCCAGCAGCCTCGGGATTGAAGGGACTGAAGCTTTCTTT.

The chain combines TRBV29-1 with TRBJ2-7; TRBD1 or TRBD2 may be the D gene (5 bases each). The CDR3 runs to 11 residues. Germline CDR1 is SQVTM and CDR2 is ANQGSEA. V was shortened by 5 bases and J by 6 bases, with 11 bases between the two germline ends. In DNA form, the CDR3 reads TGCAGCGTTATGGGACCGCGCGAGCAGTACTTC. Protein sequence: CSVMGPREQYF.

This clone showed up just once. The chain uses TRBV9 and TRBJ1-1; no reliable D call. The CDR3 is 14 amino acids. Germline loops: CDR1 SGDLS, CDR2 YYNGEE. V lost 3 bases, J lost 6 bases, and 15 bases lay in between. The CDR3: CASSDSWTLAEAFF. The CDR3 DNA reads TGTGCCAGCAGCGACTCTTGGACTTTAGCTGAAGCTTTCTTT.

This sequence joins TRBV27 and TRBJ2-7; maybe TRBD1 (6 bases). Germline values: CDR1 MNHEY, CDR2 SMNVEV (reference sequence). Deletions cut 5 bases from V and 6 bases from J, with 17 bases between. The CDR3 is 14 amino acids. The CDR3 loop is CASSPGTQGTEQYF. DNA of the CDR3: TGTGCCAGCAGTCCAGGGACACAGGGAACCGAGCAGTACTTC.

This chain uses TRBV9 with TRBJ2-3; 12 bases line up with TRBD2. Germline trimming cut 1 base from V and 3 bases from J; bases unmatched to any gene: 9. Germline V lookup: CDR1 SGDLS, CDR2 YYNGEE. The CDR3 spans 18 residues. This CDR3 is CASSVRGTSGGKTDTQYF. Written as DNA, the CDR3 is TGTGCCAGCAGCGTAAGGGGAACTAGCGGGGGGAAGACAGATACGCAGTATTTT.

The chain has TRBV6-5 and TRBJ2-3; D ambiguous. CDR1 and CDR2 from the germline V gene are MNHEY and SVGAGI. V lost 6 bases to trimming and J lost 5 bases, with 6 bases between them. This CDR3 region has 11 residues. The CDR3 bases are TGTGCCAGCAGGGGCGGAGATACGCAGTATTTT. The encoded protein is CASRGGDTQYF.

The chain carries TRBV27 and TRBJ2-1; 11 bases fit TRBD2. The V segment lost 2 bases and the J segment 3 bases; nucleotides outside the gene matches: 0. Germline-derived CDR1 and CDR2 are MNHEY and SMNVEV (reference sequence). The CDR3 is made up of 15 amino acids. CDR3 residues: CASSLGTSGYNEQFF. DNA for the CDR3: TGTGCCAGCAGTTTAGGGACTAGCGGCTACAATGAGCAGTTCTTC.

The rearrangement joins TRBV6-4 to TRBJ2-1, with TRBD2 matching 10 bases. J was trimmed by 7 bases and V by 9 bases; bases with no gene match: 9. From germline, CDR1 is MRHNA and CDR2 SNTAGT. The CDR3 covers 14 residues. In nucleotides, the CDR3 is TGTGCCAGTAGAGCGGGGGGGCCGCAGAATGAGCAGTTCTTC. Its translation is CASRAGGPQNEQFF.

J is TRBJ2-3 and V is TRBV13; the match to TRBD2 covers 11 bases. The CDR3 runs to 18 residues. Germline lookup yields CDR1 PRHDT and CDR2 FYEKMQ (reference sequence). V shed 5 bases, J shed 1 base, and the junction held 11 bases outside the gene matches. CDR3 sequence reads: CASSPEPGLADRTDTQYF. In DNA, the CDR3 is TGTGCCAGCAGCCCTGAGCCGGGACTAGCGGACCGCACAGATACGCAGTATTTT.

This rearrangement joins TRBV7-9 to TRBJ1-3, with D possibly being TRBD1 (5 bases). The CDR3 loop spans 15 amino acids. Germline V gene lookup returns CDR1 SEHNR and CDR2 FQNEAQ (reference sequence). V lost 4 bases and J lost 0, with 10 bases in between. The CDR3 is CASSSTQGSGNTIYF. The CDR3 DNA reads TGTGCCAGCAGCTCTACTCAGGGCTCTGGAAACACCATATATTTT.

V is TRBV2 and J is TRBJ1-5; D remains unclear. V was pared by 4 bases and J by 1 base, with 2 bases between. The germline CDR1 and CDR2 sequences are SNHLY and FYNNEI. CDR3 length: 12 residues. The CDR3 bases are TGTGCCAGCAGTGTGAGCAATCAGCCCCAGCATTTT. It translates to CASSVSNQPQHF.

This chain links TRBV30 with TRBJ1-6, with D possibly matching TRBD1 (5 bases). Germline CDR1 GTSNPN, CDR2 SVGIG (reference sequence). The germline V and J ends were trimmed by 3 bases and 1 base, with 10 bases remaining between them. There are 15 residues in the CDR3. The CDR3 DNA reads as TGTGCCTGGAGAGGCCGGGGGTCCTATAATTCACCCCTCCACTTT. It yields the protein CAWRGRGSYNSPLHF.

V is TRBV5-1 and J is TRBJ2-7, with D unresolved. The germline gives CDR1 SGHRS, CDR2 YFSETQ. Trimming shortened V by 2 bases and J by 7 bases, and 16 bases separated the two germline ends. The CDR3 length is 14 residues. CDR3 bases: TGCGCCAGCAGCTTTTCCAGGCTGCCTGATGAGCAGTACTTC. This codes for CASSFSRLPDEQYF.

A few counts support this clone. The chain has TRBV7-9 and TRBJ1-1; the D is unclear. There are 11 residues in the CDR3. Per the germline V gene, CDR1 is SEHNR and CDR2 is FQNEAQ (reference sequence). The V end lost 11 bases, the J end lost 1 base, and 8 bases lay between the germline ends. CDR3 sequence reads: CAVGENTEAFF. The CDR3 region has the DNA TGTGCCGTCGGCGAGAACACTGAAGCTTTCTTT.

This sequence joins TRBV7-9 and TRBJ2-7; D is unclear. Looked up from germline, CDR1 is SEHNR and CDR2 is FQNEAQ (reference sequence). Trimming stripped 3 bases from V and 0 bases from J, with 12 bases between. This CDR3 spans 15 amino acids. The CDR3: CASSFGLENSYEQYF. The CDR3 DNA reads as TGTGCCAGCAGCTTCGGGTTAGAGAACTCCTACGAGCAGTACTTC.

The J gene is TRBJ2-7, the V gene TRBV6-1; 7 nucleotides agree with TRBD1. Germline V gene data show CDR1 as MNHNS and CDR2 as SASEGT. V lost 2 bases, J lost 3 bases, and 4 bases stayed unmatched. The CDR3 sequence is 14 residues long. The CDR3 region is CASSESYRGYEQYF. The CDR3 DNA follows: TGTGCCAGCAGTGAAAGCTACAGGGGCTACGAGCAGTACTTC.

The chain couples TRBV4-1 to TRBJ2-7, with D maybe TRBD1 (5 bases). The V and J ends lost 0 bases and 7 bases respectively, with 13 bases between them. The CDR3 has 14 amino acids. Germline lookup yields CDR1 MGHRA and CDR2 YSYEKL. This chain's CDR3 is CASSQDLGPREQYF. The CDR3 bases are TGCGCCAGCAGCCAAGATTTGGGGCCGCGGGAGCAGTACTTC.

This clone appeared a single time. V usage is TRBV15 and J usage is TRBJ1-5; perhaps TRBD1 as D (6 bases). Trimming removed 1 base from V and 5 bases from J, with 15 bases in between. Germline CDR1 is LNHNV and CDR2 is YYDKDF (reference sequence). CDR3 size: 16 residues. The CDR3 DNA reads TGTGCCACCAGCAGAGCAACAGGGACGACGGATCAGCCCCAGCATTTT. This gives the protein CATSRATGTTDQPQHF.

In DNA, the CDR3 is TGCGCCAGCATTCAGGAGTTACCGGGACAGTGCCCTTATGGGGATGGCTACACCTTC. Its translation: CASIQELPGQCPYGDGYTF. The chain has TRBV23-1 and TRBJ1-2; 7 bases are a match to TRBD1. TRBV23-1 is sorted into the ORF group, with uncertain function. With 7 bases clipped from V and 6 bases from J, the junction kept 26 bases outside the gene matches. The CDR3 runs to 19 residues.

This clone has only one observation. The gene calls are TRBV6-6 and TRBJ2-1; possible D gene TRBD2, 6 bases. Germline V CDR1 and CDR2: MNHNY, SVGAGI (reference sequence). The length of the CDR3 is 14 residues. With 0 bases removed from V and 9 bases from J, the gap between germline ends came to 12 bases. The CDR3 sequence: CASSYSTLRGEQFF. The CDR3 bases are TGTGCCAGCAGTTACTCCACCCTGCGGGGTGAGCAGTTCTTC.

This rearrangement joins TRBV2 to TRBJ1-1; no firm D call. The CDR3 is 14 residues long. V dropped 3 bases and J dropped 0 bases, with 8 bases sitting between them. In germline, CDR1 is SNHLY, CDR2 FYNNEI. CDR3 in DNA: TGTGCCAGCAGTGAGGAACTCCTGAACACTGAAGCTTTCTTT. Amino acid sequence: CASSEELLNTEAFF.